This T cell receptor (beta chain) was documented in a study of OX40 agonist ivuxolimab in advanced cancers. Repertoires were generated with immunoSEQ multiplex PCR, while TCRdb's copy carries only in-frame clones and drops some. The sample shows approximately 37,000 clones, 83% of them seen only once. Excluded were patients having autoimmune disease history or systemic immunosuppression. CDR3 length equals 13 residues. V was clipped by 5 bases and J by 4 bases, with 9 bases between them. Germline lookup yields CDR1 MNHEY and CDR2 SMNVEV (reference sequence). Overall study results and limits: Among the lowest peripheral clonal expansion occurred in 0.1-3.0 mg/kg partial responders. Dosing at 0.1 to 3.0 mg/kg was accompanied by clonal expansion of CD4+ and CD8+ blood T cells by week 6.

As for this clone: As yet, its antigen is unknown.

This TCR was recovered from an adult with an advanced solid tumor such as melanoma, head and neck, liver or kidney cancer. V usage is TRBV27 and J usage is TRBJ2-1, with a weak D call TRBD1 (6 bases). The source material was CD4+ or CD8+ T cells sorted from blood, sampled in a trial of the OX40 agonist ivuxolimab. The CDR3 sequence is CASSPTGYNEQFF. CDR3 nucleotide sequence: TGTGCCAGCAGTCCGACAGGTTACAATGAGCAGTTCTTC.